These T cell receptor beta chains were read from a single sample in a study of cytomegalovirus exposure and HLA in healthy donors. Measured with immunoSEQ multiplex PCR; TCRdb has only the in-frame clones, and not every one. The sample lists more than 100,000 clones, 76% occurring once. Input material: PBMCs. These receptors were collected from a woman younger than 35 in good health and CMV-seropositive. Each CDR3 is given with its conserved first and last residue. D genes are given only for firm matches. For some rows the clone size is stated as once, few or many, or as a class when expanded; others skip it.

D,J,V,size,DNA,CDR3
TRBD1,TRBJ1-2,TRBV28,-,TGTGCCAGCAGTGGGGTGGGATTGACAGGGGGGATCATTGACTATGGCTACACCTTC,CASSGVGLTGGIIDYGYTF
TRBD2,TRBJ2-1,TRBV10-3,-,TGTGCCATCAGTGAGCAGGCGGGGGGGCTGTTCTACGAGCAGTTCTTC,CAISEQAGGLFYEQFF
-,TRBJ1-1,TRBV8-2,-,TGTGGCAGTGCATCCGCAGCCCCCGGAGCGGTCGGACAGTCCCACGTCGGGCCGAACACTGAAGCTTTCTTT,CGSASAAPGAVGQSHVGPNTEAFF
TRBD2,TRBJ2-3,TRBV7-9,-,TGTGCCAGCAGCTCGCCGGAGCGGGAGGCCCTCACAGATACGCAGTATTTT,CASSSPEREALTDTQYF
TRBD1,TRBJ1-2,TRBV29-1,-,TGCAGCGTTGGCGATCCCGACAGGGAGCATGGCTACACCTTC,CSVGDPDREHGYTF
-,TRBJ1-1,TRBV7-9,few,TGTGCCAGCAGCTTTCCTGTGAACACTGAAGCTTTCTTT,CASSFPVNTEAFF
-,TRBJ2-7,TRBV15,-,TGTGCCACCAGCAGAGATAGGAGTTGGGTCTACGAGCAGTACTTC,CATSRDRSWVYEQYF
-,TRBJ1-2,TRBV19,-,TGTGCCAGTAGTATACGAGGGTTTGATGGCTACACCTTC,CASSIRGFDGYTF
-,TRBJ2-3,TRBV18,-,TGTGCCAGCTCACGACGGATCAGCGGCCCAGATACGCAGTATTTT,CASSRRISGPDTQYF
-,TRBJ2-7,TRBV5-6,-,TGTGCCAGCAGCTTTCGGCAGGGTCCCTACGAGCAGTACTTC,CASSFRQGPYEQYF
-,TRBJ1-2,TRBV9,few,TGTGCCAGCAGATTGGACAGTAATTCGGATGGCTACACCTTC,CASRLDSNSDGYTF
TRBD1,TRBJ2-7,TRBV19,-,TGTGCCACCCGGGACAGGAGCTCCTACGAGCAGTACTTC,CATRDRSSYEQYF
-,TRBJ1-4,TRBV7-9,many,TGTGCCAGCAGCTTCCCCCTCCGACAGGCCACAACTAATGAAAAACTGTTTTTT,CASSFPLRQATTNEKLFF
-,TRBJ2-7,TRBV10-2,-,TGCGCCAGCAGGGAACTACAGGGAACTCAGTACTTC,CASRELQGTQYF
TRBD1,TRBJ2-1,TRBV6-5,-,TGTGCCAGCAGTTACGAGGACAGGGATCGAGAGCAGTTCTTC,CASSYEDRDREQFF
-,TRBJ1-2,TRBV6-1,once,TGTGCCAGCAGGGGCCCAGGGGCTAACTATGGCTACACCTTC,CASRGPGANYGYTF